A selection of T cell receptor beta chains follows, all from one sample in a study of control samples from healthy donors and cancer patients. Sequencing was performed with immunoSEQ multiplex PCR; in TCRdb, only in-frame clones are kept and a portion is missing. This sample has roughly 93,000 clones, with roughly 91% found just once. Sequencing used PBMCs. The receptors were gathered from a woman aged 50 to 60 with colorectal cancer. The CDR3 runs from the conserved cysteine through the conserved F or W. D genes are given only for firm matches. Where a row states a size, it is once, few, many or the class of an expanded clone; other rows omit it.

clone size	V gene	J gene	D gene	CDR3 DNA	CDR3 protein
.	TRBV27	TRBJ1-1	.	TGTGCCAGCAGTTCCCCTCTCGGGGGGCGAGGGACTGAAGCTTTCTTT	CASSSPLGGRGTEAFF
few	TRBV5-5	TRBJ1-4	TRBD1	TGTGCCAGCAGCTCGGGACAGATTAATGAAAAACTGTTTTTT	CASSSGQINEKLFF
.	TRBV6-5	TRBJ1-3	.	TGTGCCAGCAGGGTAGGGGGGACTGGAAACACCATATATTTT	CASRVGGTGNTIYF
.	TRBV2	TRBJ1-2	.	TGTGCCAGCAGTGCCTTTACAGCTAACTATGGCTACACCTTC	CASSAFTANYGYTF
.	TRBV6-2/TRBV6-3	TRBJ1-1	TRBD1	TGTGCCAGCAGTTACGGCCGACAGGGAACGGTTAACACTGAAGCTTTCTTT	CASSYGRQGTVNTEAFF
.	TRBV7-3	TRBJ1-2	TRBD1	TGTGCCAGCAGCCCCACCGGGACAGCTTATGGCTACACCTTC	CASSPTGTAYGYTF
.	TRBV18	TRBJ1-1	.	TGTGCCAGCTCACCAGGGCAGGGTGGGACTGAAGCTTTCTTT	CASSPGQGGTEAFF
.	TRBV5-1	TRBJ1-1	.	TGCGCCAGCAGCTTGGTATCAGGGTATAACACTGAAGCTTTCTTT	CASSLVSGYNTEAFF
.	TRBV18	TRBJ2-2	.	TGTGCCAGCTCTCCAACTATTGAGAACACCGGGGAGCTGTTTTTT	CASSPTIENTGELFF
.	TRBV6-2/TRBV6-3	TRBJ2-2	.	TGTGCCAGCAGTTACCCTGGTACCGGGGAGCTGTTTTTT	CASSYPGTGELFF